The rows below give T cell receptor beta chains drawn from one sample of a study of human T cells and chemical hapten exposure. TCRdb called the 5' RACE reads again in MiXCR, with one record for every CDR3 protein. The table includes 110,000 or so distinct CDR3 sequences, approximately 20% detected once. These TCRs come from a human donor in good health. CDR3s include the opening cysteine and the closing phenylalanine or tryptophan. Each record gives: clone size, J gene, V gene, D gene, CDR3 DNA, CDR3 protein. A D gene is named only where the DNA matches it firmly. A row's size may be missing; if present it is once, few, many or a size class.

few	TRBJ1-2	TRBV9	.	TGTGCCAGCCGGGCACTTGTCGGGGGCTACACCTTC	CASRALVGGYTF
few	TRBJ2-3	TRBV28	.	TGTGCCAGCAGTTTTCCCCCTAGCACAGATACGCAGTATTTT	CASSFPPSTDTQYF
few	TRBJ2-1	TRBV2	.	TGTGCCAGCAGTGACGGGGGTTCACCTTACAATGAGCAGTTCTTC	CASSDGGSPYNEQFF
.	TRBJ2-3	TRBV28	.	TGTGCCAGCAGGGGACAAAGGTGGGATACGCAGTATTTT	CASRGQRWDTQYF
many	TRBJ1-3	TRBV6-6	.	TGTGCCAGCAGCCTGGGATTCTCTGGAAACACCATATATTTT	CASSLGFSGNTIYF
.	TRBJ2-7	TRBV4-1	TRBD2	TGCGCCAGCAGCCAAGATTTCGCCGTGACTAGCGGGCGCAGATTCTACGAGCAGTACTTC	CASSQDFAVTSGRRFYEQYF
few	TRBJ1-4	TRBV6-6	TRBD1	TGTGCCAGCAGTCATACAGGGGTTAGAACTAATGAAAAACTGTTTTTT	CASSHTGVRTNEKLFF
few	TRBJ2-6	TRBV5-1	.	TGCGCCAGCAGCTTGGATTGGGCTTTACGTTCTGGGGCCAACGTCCTGACTTTC	CASSLDWALRSGANVLTF
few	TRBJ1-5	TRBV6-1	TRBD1	TGTGCCAGCAGCCAACAGGGGTTTGTGAATCAGCCCCAGCATTTT	CASSQQGFVNQPQHF
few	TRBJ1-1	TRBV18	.	TGTGCCAGCTCACCGGTTAGGGGCACTGAAGCTTTCTTT	CASSPVRGTEAFF
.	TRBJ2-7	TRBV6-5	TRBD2	TGTGCCTCAGCGGGAGCCTACGAGCAGTACTTC	CASAGAYEQYF
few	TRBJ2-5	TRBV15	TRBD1	TGTGCCACCAGTCTAGGGGGCGAGACCCAGTACTTC	CATSLGGETQYF
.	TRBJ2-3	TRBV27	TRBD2	TGTGCCAGCACGTCTAGCGGTTCTAGCACAGATACGCAGTATTTT	CASTSSGSSTDTQYF
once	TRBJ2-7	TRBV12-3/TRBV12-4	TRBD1	TGTGCCAGCAGTCGGGGGACAGGGTATGGGCAGTACTTC	CASSRGTGYGQYF
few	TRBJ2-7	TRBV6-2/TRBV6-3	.	TGTGCCAGCAGTCCCCGGGAGCAGTACTTC	CASSPREQYF
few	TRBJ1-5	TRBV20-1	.	TGCAGTGCTATTCAGGGCCTGGGGCCCCAGCATTTT	CSAIQGLGPQHF
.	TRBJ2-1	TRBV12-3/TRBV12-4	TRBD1	TGTGCCAGCAGTTTGGGACAGGGGGCGCACAATGAGCAGTTCTTC	CASSLGQGAHNEQFF
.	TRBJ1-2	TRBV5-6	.	TGTGCCAGCAGCTTGGAAGATGGGGGCTACACCTTC	CASSLEDGGYTF
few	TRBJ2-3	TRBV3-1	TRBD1	TGTGCCAGCAGCCAAGGGGACAGGGGGAATTTT	CASSQGDRGNF
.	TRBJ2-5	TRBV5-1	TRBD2	TGCGCCAGCAGCGGACTAGCGGGGCGCCAAGAGACCCAGTACTTC	CASSGLAGRQETQYF
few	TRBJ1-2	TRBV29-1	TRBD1	TGCAGCGCACTTACGGGACAGGGGGCAGAAGGCTACACCTTC	CSALTGQGAEGYTF
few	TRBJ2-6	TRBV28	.	TGTGCCAGCAGTTCCTACCGGATGAGCTCTGGGGCCAACGTCCTGACTTTC	CASSSYRMSSGANVLTF
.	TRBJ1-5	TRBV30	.	TGTGCCATGGGGCAGCCTCTCAATCAGCCCCAGCATTTT	CAMGQPLNQPQHF
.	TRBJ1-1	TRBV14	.	TGTGCCAGCAGCCAACTGACAGGAGTGAACACTGAAGCTTTCTTT	CASSQLTGVNTEAFF
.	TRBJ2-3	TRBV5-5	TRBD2	TGTGCCAGCAGCAATCCGGCGGGAGGAGGTAGCACAGATACGCAGTATTTT	CASSNPAGGGSTDTQYF
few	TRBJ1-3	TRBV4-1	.	TGCGCCAGCAGCCAAGCCCTGTCACCTGGAAACACCATATATTTT	CASSQALSPGNTIYF
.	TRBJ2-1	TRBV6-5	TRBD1	TGTGCCAGCAGTCCCGACAGGGGGAGGTACAATGAGAAGTTCTTC	CASSPDRGRYNEKFF
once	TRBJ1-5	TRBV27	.	TGTGCCGAACGCGGCAGGGACCCGACGCCCCAGCATTTT	CAERGRDPTPQHF
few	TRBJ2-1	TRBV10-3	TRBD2	TGTGCCATCAGTGAGTCGGCTAGCGGGATCTTCAATGAGCAGTTCTTC	CAISESASGIFNEQFF
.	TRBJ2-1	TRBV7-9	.	TGTGCCAGCAGCTTAGATGGGGAGCAGTTCTTC	CASSLDGEQFF
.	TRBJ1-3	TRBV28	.	TGTGCCAGCAGGGAGAGTCCCCGAAACACCATATATTTT	CASRESPRNTIYF
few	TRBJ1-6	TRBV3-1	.	TGTGCCAGCAGCCAACTGCGGGGAGGTAATTCACCCCTCCACTTT	CASSQLRGGNSPLHF
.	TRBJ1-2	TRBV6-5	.	TGTGCCAGCAGTTACTCCGCGGCAAACTATGGCTACACCTTC	CASSYSAANYGYTF
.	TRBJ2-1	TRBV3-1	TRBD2	TGTGCCAGCAGCCAAGGGGGAGCTAGCGGGCGGAAAGACAATGAGCAGTTCTTC	CASSQGGASGRKDNEQFF
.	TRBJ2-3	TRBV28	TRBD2	TGTGCCAGCAGTTTACGCGAGACTAGCGGGAGGGCCGCAGATACGCAGTATTTT	CASSLRETSGRAADTQYF
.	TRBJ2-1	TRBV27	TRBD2	TGTGCCAGCAGTTTGTTTCTAGCGGGCGGGGCTTACAATGAGCAGTTCTTC	CASSLFLAGGAYNEQFF
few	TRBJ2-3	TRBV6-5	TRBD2	TGTGCCAGCACTCTAACGGGAGGGGGGACAGATACGCAGTATTTT	CASTLTGGGTDTQYF
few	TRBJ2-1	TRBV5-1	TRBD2	TGCGCCAGCAGCTTTGGACTAGCGGGGTCCAATGAGCAGTTCTTC	CASSFGLAGSNEQFF
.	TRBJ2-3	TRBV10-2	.	TGCGCCAGCAGTAAAGCCCTGGTTACCGATCCGAAGGCCACGCAGTATTTT	CASSKALVTDPKATQYF
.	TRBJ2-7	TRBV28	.	TGTGCCAGCAGTTTCGTCGCCAGTTCCTACGAGCAGTACTTC	CASSFVASSYEQYF
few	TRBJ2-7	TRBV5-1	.	TGCGCCAGCAGCTTGTGGTTTCAGGACTCCTACGAGCAGTACTTC	CASSLWFQDSYEQYF
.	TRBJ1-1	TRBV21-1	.	TGTGCCAGCAGCAAAGTTACAGAAATGAACACTGAAGCTTTCTTT	CASSKVTEMNTEAFF
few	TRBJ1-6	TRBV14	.	TGTGCCAGCAGCCCCCTTGATAATTCACCCCTCCACTTT	CASSPLDNSPLHF
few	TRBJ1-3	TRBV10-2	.	TGCGCCAGCAGTGAGACGGTCCGCTCTGGAAACACCATATATTTT	CASSETVRSGNTIYF
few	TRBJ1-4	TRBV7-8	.	TGTGCCAGCAGCTTAAGTGGGACAACTAATGAAAAACTGTTTTTT	CASSLSGTTNEKLFF
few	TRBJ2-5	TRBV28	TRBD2	TGTGCCAGCAGGGGGTACGGGACTAGCGGGACAGAGACCCAGTACTTC	CASRGYGTSGTETQYF
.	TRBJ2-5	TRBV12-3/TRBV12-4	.	TGTGCCAGCAGTTTGTCTGGGCAGGTAGAGACCCAGTACTTC	CASSLSGQVETQYF
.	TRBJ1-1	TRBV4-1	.	TGCGCCAGCAGCCAGCCATCCGAGGCCCAGACGGAAGCTTTCTTT	CASSQPSEAQTEAFF
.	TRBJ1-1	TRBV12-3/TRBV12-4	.	TGTGCCAGCAGTTTGAGGACAGCAGTCGAAGCTTTCTTT	CASSLRTAVEAFF
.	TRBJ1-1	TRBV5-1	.	TGCGCCAGCAGCTCGGGAGGCATGAACACTGAAGCTTTCTTT	CASSSGGMNTEAFF
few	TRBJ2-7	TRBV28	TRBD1	TGTGCCAGCAGGTCACCGGGACAGGCCCCCTACGAGCAGTACTTC	CASRSPGQAPYEQYF
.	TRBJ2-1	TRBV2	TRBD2	TGTGCCAGCCGCCGACTAGCGGGTAATTACAATGAGCAGTTCTTC	CASRRLAGNYNEQFF
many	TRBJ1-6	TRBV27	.	TGTGCCAGCAGGACGGCTAATTCACCCCTCCACTTT	CASRTANSPLHF